This T cell receptor beta chain appears in the sequencing data of a study of beta chain features in type 1 diabetes. Sorting based on CD45RO/CCR7/CD25/CD127/CD95/CD27 separated CD4+ naive, central memory, regulatory and stem cell-like memory cells. Study findings and constraints: An over-representation of cells with high TCR expression could result from cDNA sequencing. In all four CD4+ subsets, TCRB CDR3 length was significantly, moderately reduced in type 1 diabetes.

The whole isolated RNA underwent reverse transcription, so sequencing captured expressed TCRB transcripts. Here immunoSEQ multiplex PCR was the method, and the copy in TCRdb shows in-frame clones only, minus some. The sample records roughly 700,000 clones, roughly 13% being singletons. Notes on this clone: The antigen is unknown.

The receptor was isolated from a man aged 18 to 35 with type 1 diabetes. Input material: naive CD4+ T cells from blood.

CDR3 DNA: TGTGCCAGCAGCCCCCTGTGGGGTGACTATGGCTACACCTTC. It codes for CASSPLWGDYGYTF. V gene TRBV7-2 combines with J gene TRBJ1-2; D gene ambiguous. Trimming stripped 5 bases from V and 3 bases from J, with 13 bases between. Germline CDR1 and CDR2: SGHTA and FQGNSA. The CDR3 runs 14 residues.